This TCR beta chain was documented in a study of OX40 agonist ivuxolimab in advanced cancers. Notes on this clone: The antigen remains unidentified.

Clones were sequenced by immunoSEQ multiplex PCR, and TCRdb holds only the in-frame ones, with some missing. The table lists tens of thousands of clones, more than 70% of them singletons, with about 2.4% in the top ten. Whole-study findings and limits: Among the lowest peripheral clonal expansion occurred in 0.1-3.0 mg/kg partial responders.

This CDR3 has 14 amino acids. Germline V CDR1 and CDR2: SGHVS, FQNEAQ. The V and J ends lost 1 base and 4 bases respectively, with 10 bases between them. The source was CD4+ or CD8+ T cells sorted from blood, collected in a trial of the OX40 agonist ivuxolimab. The TCR was taken from an adult with an advanced solid tumor such as melanoma, head and neck, liver or kidney cancer. The chain links TRBV7-8 to TRBJ2-5, with D possibly matching TRBD1 (5 bases). For the CDR3, the DNA is TGTGCCAGCAGCTTAGATCCAGGGTCAGAGACCCAGTACTTC. Translating gives CASSLDPGSETQYF.